This T cell receptor beta chain stems from a study of shared clonotypes between healthy human individuals. Study-level points and caveats: The study found lower generation probabilities in non-shared clonotypes than in those shared by all four donors. Few donors limited the genetic and exposure-history diversity represented. Generally, naive subsets came out with larger estimated richness than memory subsets.

This CDR3 region has 13 residues. With 4 bases removed from V and 7 bases from J, the gap between germline ends came to 13 bases. Germline V gives CDR1 GTSNPN, CDR2 SVGIG (reference sequence). Sequenced by immunoSEQ multiplex PCR; TCRdb stores in-frame clones only, minus some. The sample includes some 1.4 million clones, more than 95% of them seen just once. On this clone: Its antigen is not identified.

This chain connects TRBV30 to TRBJ1-4, with D unresolved. Specimen: naive CD4+ T cells sorted from blood. Subset: CD45RA+ positively selected. This receptor was identified in a man under 40 in good health. CDR3 amino acids: CAWKGTGGEKLFF. The CDR3 nucleotides are TGTGCCTGGAAGGGTACGGGTGGTGAAAAACTGTTTTTT.